These 27 T cell receptor beta chains came from one sample sequenced in a study of cytomegalovirus exposure and HLA in healthy donors. PCR involved 60 Vbeta and 13 Jbeta primers. Generated by immunoSEQ multiplex PCR, the TCRdb table keeps only in-frame clones and is missing some. The data hold 150,000 to 200,000 clones, with under 80% observed a single time. Sequenced: PBMCs. The receptors stem from a human donor in good health.

The CDR3 sequence is CASSLEGAGNSPLHF. The CDR3 DNA reads as TGTGCCAGCAGCTTAGAAGGTGCAGGGAATTCACCCCTCCACTTT. The chain combines TRBV7-8 with TRBJ1-6; a possible D gene is TRBD1 (5 bases). CDR1 SGHVS and CDR2 FQNEAQ come from the germline V gene. The CDR3 covers 15 residues. V lost 1 base, J lost 7 bases, and 11 bases lay in between.

Comment on this clone: One junction end disagrees with the germline gene, perhaps due to a read error. The chain combines TRBV5-6 with TRBJ1-1; 9 positions match TRBD1. The CDR3 extends over 17 amino acids. Looked up from germline, CDR1 is SGHDT and CDR2 is YYEEEE. The CDR3 coding sequence is TGTGCCAGCAGCTTGAGGGACAGGGCTTTTCCGAACCCTGAAGCTTTCTTT. Translating gives CASSLRDRAFPNPEAFF. Filled out from reference TRBV5-6 and TRBJ1-1, the complete variable domain reads DAGVTQSPTHLIKTRGQQVTLRCSPKSGHDTVSWYQQALGQGPQFIFQYYEEEERQRGNFPDRFSGHQFPNYSSELNVNALLLGDSALYLCASSLRDRAFPNPEAFFGQGTRLTVV.

The J gene is TRBJ1-1, the V gene TRBV11-3; weak D call: TRBD1 (5 bases). The CDR3 loop spans 12 amino acids. From germline, CDR1 is SGHNT and CDR2 YENEEA. Trimming stripped 5 bases from V and 8 bases from J, with 12 bases between. CDR3 amino acids: CASSRGEGEAFF. CDR3 DNA sequence: TGTGCCAGCAGCCGGGGGGAGGGGGAAGCTTTCTTT. Full variable domain (rest looked up from reference TRBV11-3 and TRBJ1-1): EAGVVQSPRYKIIEKKQPVAFWCNPISGHNTLYWYLQNLGQGPELLIRYENEEAVDDSQLPKDRFSAERLKGVDSTLKIQPAELGDSAVYLCASSRGEGEAFFGQGTRLTVV.

The genes are TRBV27 and TRBJ2-5; 8 bases are shared with TRBD1. The germline V gene has CDR1 MNHEY and CDR2 SMNVEV (reference sequence). Trimming removed 0 bases from V and 1 base from J; junction bases left unmatched: 1. The CDR3 consists of 15 residues. Here the CDR3 DNA reads TGTGCCAGCAGTTTATCGGGACAGGCCCAAGAGACCCAGTACTTC. Translating gives CASSLSGQAQETQYF.

The V gene is TRBV7-9, the J gene TRBJ1-3; D gene ambiguous. The CDR3 has 16 residues. Trimming took off 2 bases at V and 0 bases at J, with 11 bases between the two ends. Germline assignment: CDR1 SEHNR and CDR2 FQNEAQ (reference sequence). CDR3 amino acids: CASSLQATLSGNTIYF. In nucleotides, the CDR3 is TGTGCCAGCAGCTTACAGGCGACCCTCTCTGGAAACACCATATATTTT.

The V gene is TRBV7-8, the J gene TRBJ2-2; TRBD2 matches at 7 bases. J lost 11 bases, V lost 5 bases, and 8 bases had no gene match. Germline CDR1 reads SGHVS; CDR2 reads FQNEAQ. The CDR3 extends over 13 amino acids. Here the CDR3 DNA reads TGTGCCAGCAGCCGCGGGAGCTGGGGAGAGCTGTTTTTT. Protein product: CASSRGSWGELFF.

This chain uses TRBV28 with TRBJ2-5; D perhaps matches TRBD2 (6 bases). Germline CDR1 reads MDHEN; CDR2 reads SYDVKM. V was clipped by 7 bases and J by 0 bases, with 15 bases between them. There are 15 residues in the CDR3. CDR3 sequence: CASIRTNTYQETQYF. The CDR3 DNA reads as TGTGCCAGCATCCGGACTAACACGTACCAAGAGACCCAGTACTTC.

V gene TRBV29-1 combines with J gene TRBJ1-3, with D possibly being TRBD1 (5 bases). Trimming took off 6 bases at V and 2 bases at J, with 11 bases between the two ends. Per germline, CDR1 SQVTM and CDR2 ANQGSEA. The CDR3 sequence is 13 residues long. The CDR3 loop reads CSVGPGAGNTIYF. CDR3 coding DNA: TGCAGCGTGGGACCGGGGGCTGGAAACACCATATATTTT.

V and J are TRBV15 and TRBJ2-7; unclear D gene. The better agreement between TRBJ2-5 and the DNA end casts doubt on the J call. The germline V gene encodes CDR1 LNHNV and CDR2 YYDKDF (reference sequence). The CDR3 has 15 amino acids. The CDR3 DNA sequence: TGTGCCACCAGCAGAGCAGAGACACTCGGGGAGACCCAGTACTTC. Amino acid sequence: CATSRAETLGETQYF.

The chain joins TRBV4-1 to TRBJ1-4, with a weak D call TRBD1 (5 bases). Trimming stripped 4 bases from V and 12 bases from J, with 18 bases between. The CDR3 is made up of 14 amino acids. Germline loops: CDR1 MGHRA, CDR2 YSYEKL. The CDR3 protein is CASSRPMGGRELFF. Here the CDR3 DNA reads TGCGCCAGCAGCCGCCCGATGGGGGGTCGGGAACTGTTTTTT.

The chain has TRBV7-9 and TRBJ1-6; TRBD1 is a possible D gene (5 bases). Germline assignment: CDR1 SEHNR and CDR2 FQNEAQ (reference sequence). V shed 4 bases and J shed 6 bases, with 10 bases lying between them. The CDR3 consists of 14 residues. The CDR3 DNA sequence: TGTGCCAGCAGCTCGACAGTGCCTAATTCACCCCTCCACTTT. It encodes CASSSTVPNSPLHF.

This clone has a handful of counts. The gene calls are TRBV19 and TRBJ1-1; TRBD1 might be the D (6 bases). Germline CDR1 LNHDA, CDR2 SQIVND (reference sequence). V was shortened by 6 bases and J by 5 bases, with 16 bases between the two germline ends. This CDR3 has 14 amino acids. The CDR3 here is CASRLQGRGTEAFF. CDR3 coding DNA: TGTGCCAGTAGGCTCCAGGGGAGGGGGACTGAAGCTTTCTTT. The complete variable domain, with remaining parts taken from reference TRBV19 and TRBJ1-1, reads DGGITQSPKYLFRKEGQNVTLSCEQNLNHDAMYWYRQDPGQGLRLIYYSQIVNDFQKGDIAEGYSVSREKKESFPLTVTSAQKNPTAFYLCASRLQGRGTEAFFGQGTRLTVV.

This clone was seen a handful of times. The chain uses TRBV7-8 and TRBJ2-5; 7 bases agree with TRBD2. The CDR3 consists of 15 residues. The V segment lost 1 base and the J segment 9 bases; nucleotides outside the gene matches: 11. CDR1 SGHVS and CDR2 FQNEAQ come from the germline V gene. CDR3 nucleotides: TGTGCCAGCAGCTTAGACGCGGGTGGGGAGGGAGCCCAGTACTTC. It is translated as CASSLDAGGEGAQYF.

The gene calls are TRBV9 and TRBJ2-7; 7 bases are shared with TRBD2. The CDR3 is made up of 17 amino acids. J gave up 4 bases and V 3 bases, and 16 bases lay outside the gene matches. The germline V gene has CDR1 SGDLS and CDR2 YYNGEE. In nucleotides, the CDR3 is TGTGCCAGCAGCGCCCGCGGGGGAGCTGCCGGTGGTTACGAGCAGTACTTC. The encoded protein is CASSARGGAAGGYEQYF. The whole variable domain, filled in from reference TRBV9 and TRBJ2-7, reads DSGVTQTPKHLITATGQRVTLRCSPRSGDLSVYWYQQSLDQGLQFLIQYYNGEERAKGNILERFSAQQFPDLHSELNLSSLELGDSALYFCASSARGGAAGGYEQYFGPGTRLTVT.

This sequence joins TRBV18 and TRBJ1-4; D unclear. V was pared by 4 bases and J by 5 bases, with 8 bases between. The CDR3 extends over 13 amino acids. CDR1 and CDR2 (germline): KGHSH, LQKENI. The CDR3 spells CASSLAGNEKLFF. In DNA, the CDR3 is TGTGCCAGCTCACTGGCGGGGAATGAAAAACTGTTTTTT.

The chain has TRBV7-3 and TRBJ2-6; a possible D gene is TRBD1 (5 bases). The germline V gene encodes CDR1 SGHTA and CDR2 FQGTGA. This CDR3 is 18 amino acids long. With 4 bases removed from V and 0 bases from J, the gap between germline ends came to 16 bases. The DNA of the CDR3 is TGTGCCAGCAGCTCCTTACAGGTTTTAAGCTCTGGGGCCAACGTCCTGACTTTC. This translates into CASSSLQVLSSGANVLTF.

V and J are TRBV4-2 and TRBJ2-5; TRBD1 matches at 10 bases. The DNA end favors TRBJ2-7, so the J call may be wrong. Germline V gives CDR1 LGHNA, CDR2 YNFKEQ. The CDR3 runs to 16 residues. This CDR3 is CASSQDSRDRGYEQYF. The CDR3 nucleotides are TGTGCCAGCAGCCAGGATTCCCGGGACAGGGGCTACGAGCAGTACTTC.

The gene calls are TRBV6-5 and TRBJ2-7; D might be TRBD1 (5 bases). Per the germline V gene, CDR1 is MNHEY and CDR2 is SVGAGI. V lost 2 bases to trimming and J lost 3 bases, with 11 bases between them. This CDR3 has 14 amino acids. The CDR3 DNA follows: TGTGCCAGCAGTTACCAGGGATTCGGCTACGAGCAGTACTTC. Encoded protein: CASSYQGFGYEQYF.

The V and J genes are TRBV5-5 and TRBJ1-4; D is unresolved. The germline V gene has CDR1 SGHKS and CDR2 YYEKEE (reference sequence). Trimming removed 2 bases from V and 7 bases from J, with 18 bases in between. CDR3 size: 16 residues. For the CDR3, the DNA is TGTGCCAGCAGCTTCGGACGGACCGGGATAAGTGAAAAACTGTTTTTT. Residues: CASSFGRTGISEKLFF.

The chain joins TRBV11-2 to TRBJ1-2; 8 bases align to TRBD1. The CDR3 loop spans 16 amino acids. Per the germline V gene, CDR1 is SGHAT and CDR2 is FQNNGV. V trimming: 4 bases; J trimming: 8 bases; junction bases outside the gene matches: 15. CDR3 sequence reads: CASSYNTGPTGDGYTF. CDR3 sequence (DNA): TGTGCCAGCAGCTACAACACCGGGCCGACAGGGGACGGCTACACCTTC. The whole variable domain, remainder taken from reference TRBV11-2 and TRBJ1-2, is EAGVAQSPRYKIIEKRQSVAFWCNPISGHATLYWYQQILGQGPKLLIQFQNNGVVDDSQLPKDRFSAERLKGVDSTLKIQPAKLEDSAVYLCASSYNTGPTGDGYTFGSGTRLTVV.

This clone was picked up a small number of times. The V call is TRBV29-1, the J call TRBJ1-1, with a tentative D call TRBD1 (6 bases). The CDR3 runs to 12 residues. The V end was cut by 6 bases, the J end by 4 bases, with 12 bases between. Germline V gene sequence: CDR1 SQVTM, CDR2 ANQGSEA. The CDR3: CSVQGLGTEAFF. The CDR3 coding sequence is TGCAGCGTACAGGGTTTGGGCACTGAAGCTTTCTTT.

This clone was recorded a few times. The CDR3 reads CSVENSRLPAFF. The CDR3 DNA follows: TGCAGCGTTGAAAATTCCAGGCTCCCAGCTTTCTTT. The gene calls are TRBV29-1 and TRBJ1-1; D gene unclear. Trimming took off 2 bases at V and 10 bases at J, with 14 bases between the two ends. Germline V CDR1 and CDR2: SQVTM, ANQGSEA. The CDR3 loop spans 12 amino acids.

This clone was observed once. The rearrangement links TRBV7-6 to TRBJ2-3; 10 nucleotides line up with TRBD2. Germline V gives CDR1 SGHVS, CDR2 FNYEAQ. This CDR3 is built from 16 residues. Germline trimming cut 5 bases from V and 4 bases from J; bases unmatched to any gene: 9. The DNA for the CDR3 is TGTGCCAGCAGCCTTCAGCGGGGGGGCCAGGCAGATACGCAGTATTTT. This encodes CASSLQRGGQADTQYF.

The gene calls are TRBV23-1 and TRBJ2-6, with 7 bases aligning to TRBD2. TRBV23-1 is identified as an open reading frame with a role that is uncertain. The junction had 8 bases not matched to a gene; V was cut back by 2 bases and J by 1 base. The CDR3 consists of 18 residues. The CDR3 sequence is CASSQSGASRSGANVLTF. The CDR3 region has the DNA TGCGCCAGCAGTCAAAGCGGGGCCTCGAGGTCTGGGGCCAACGTCCTGACTTTC.

With regard to this clone: At one boundary the junction diverges from the germline segment, which might be a read error. V usage is TRBV7-7 and J usage is TRBJ2-3, with TRBD1 matching over 7 bases. From germline, CDR1 is SSHAT and CDR2 FNYEAQ (reference sequence). This CDR3 comprises 14 residues. The CDR3 DNA reads TGTGCTAGCAGCACTACTACAGGGGCAGATACGCAGTATTTT. Translated: CASSTTTGADTQYF.

The chain has TRBV18 and TRBJ1-2, with 8 bases identical to TRBD1. V trimming: 3 bases; J trimming: 6 bases; junction bases outside the gene matches: 9. Germline V gene lookup returns CDR1 KGHSH and CDR2 LQKENI. The CDR3 has 15 amino acids. This CDR3 reads CASSPRGQDLNGYTF. CDR3 DNA: TGTGCCAGCTCACCTCGGGGACAGGACCTCAATGGCTACACCTTC.

The CDR3 bases are TGTGCCAGCAGCAAAGAGAAGGGGCCGAACACTGAAGCTTTCTTT. This sequence encodes CASSKEKGPNTEAFF. The chain has TRBV21-1 and TRBJ1-1; the table's D gene call, TRBD1, was not cross checked with the DNA. TRBV21-1 is a documented pseudogene. This CDR3 is 15 amino acids long.